Below, 23 T cell receptor beta chains from the same sample are listed, as sequenced in a study of OX40 agonist ivuxolimab in advanced cancers. Receptor amplification or capture employed the immunoSEQ multiplex PCR assay. Imported from immuneACCESS, the table was reduced by TCRdb to in-frame sequences with V and J called. These copies leave out some clones; in studies compared against another copy, an unresolved V gene accounts for under half, and the cause of the remainder is not known. The sample has 90,000 or so clones on record, about 92% of them singletons. 3% to 4% of the sample is in the top ten clones. Sequenced material: CD4+ or CD8+ T cells sorted from blood, taken in a trial of the OX40 agonist ivuxolimab. Receptors originate from an adult with an advanced solid tumor such as melanoma, head and neck, liver or kidney cancer.

The chain recombines TRBV6-1 with TRBJ1-1; 9 bases align to TRBD1. Germline V CDR1 and CDR2: MNHNS, SASEGT. The CDR3 covers 15 residues. J lost 3 bases, V lost 2 bases, and 4 bases had no gene match. The CDR3 bases are TGTGCCAGCAGTGAAAGTGGACAGGGGTACACTGAAGCTTTCTTT. Protein: CASSESGQGYTEAFF.

The genes are TRBV25-1 and TRBJ1-2, with D uncertain. Trimming removed 6 bases from V and 8 bases from J, with 16 bases in between. The CDR3 totals 13 residues. The V gene's germline CDR1 is MGHDK and CDR2 SYGVNS. This CDR3 is CASRGAPVGGYTF. CDR3 coding DNA: TGTGCCAGCAGGGGTGCACCCGTGGGGGGCTACACCTTC.

The chain recombines TRBV13 with TRBJ2-7; D may be TRBD2 (5 bases). The CDR3 consists of 15 residues. The V gene lost 3 bases and the J gene lost 7 bases, with 19 bases spanning the gap. CDR1 is PRHDT and CDR2 is FYEKMQ in the germline V gene (reference sequence). CDR3: CASSLRGSLVWEQYF. CDR3 nucleotides: TGTGCCAGCAGCTTGAGAGGGAGTCTCGTATGGGAGCAGTACTTC.

The chain is built from TRBV14 and TRBJ2-7; no firm D call. Deletions cut 3 bases from V and 5 bases from J, with 11 bases between. CDR3 length equals 13 residues. Germline V gives CDR1 SGHDN, CDR2 FVKESK. The CDR3 here is CASSQAPRDEQYF. Written as DNA, the CDR3 is TGTGCCAGCAGCCAGGCCCCCCGGGACGAGCAGTACTTC.

This chain links TRBV6-1 with TRBJ2-7, with a weak D call TRBD1 (5 bases). Trimming stripped 5 bases from V and 3 bases from J, with 11 bases between. CDR3 length: 13 residues. CDR1 and CDR2 from the germline V gene are MNHNS and SASEGT. The CDR3 reads CASSPRQFYEQYF. Here the CDR3 DNA reads TGTGCCAGCAGTCCTCGACAGTTCTACGAGCAGTACTTC.

V gene TRBV29-1 combines with J gene TRBJ2-2, with 7 bases identical to TRBD2. Trimming took 6 bases from V and 3 from J; bases not matched to a gene: 7. Germline values: CDR1 SQVTM, CDR2 ANQGSEA. CDR3 length: 14 residues. CDR3 sequence (DNA): TGCAGCGTGCGCGCGGGAGTTGACACCGGGGAGCTGTTTTTT. As protein: CSVRAGVDTGELFF.

The chain recombines TRBV7-2 with TRBJ1-1; 9 bases agree with TRBD1. Germline V gives CDR1 SGHTA, CDR2 FQGNSA. This CDR3 has 14 residues. Germline trimming cut 6 bases from V and 3 bases from J; bases unmatched to any gene: 5. The CDR3 DNA reads TGTGCCAGCAGTCCCGGGACAGGGCACACTGAAGCTTTCTTT. This translates into CASSPGTGHTEAFF.

V and J are TRBV5-5 and TRBJ1-1; D possibly corresponds to TRBD1 (6 bases). The V gene lost 1 base and the J gene lost 1 base, with 11 bases spanning the gap. The germline gives CDR1 SGHKS, CDR2 YYEKEE (reference sequence). There are 15 residues in the CDR3. CDR3 in DNA: TGTGCCAGCAGCTTGCAGGGACATCCGAACACTGAAGCTTTCTTT. It encodes CASSLQGHPNTEAFF.

To note about this clone: Distinct nucleotide sequences in the sample also encode this CDR3. The chain has TRBV27 and TRBJ1-2, with D tentatively TRBD1 (5 bases). Germline V gene lookup returns CDR1 MNHEY and CDR2 SMNVEV (reference sequence). The CDR3 loop spans 13 amino acids. Trimming stripped 4 bases from V and 4 bases from J, with 10 bases between. The CDR3 region has the DNA TGTGCCAGCAGTTCGGGGCAGGGCTATGGCTACACCTTC. Its protein product is CASSSGQGYGYTF.

This clone was recorded only once. The rearrangement joins TRBV27 to TRBJ1-4, with D maybe TRBD1 (5 bases). CDR3 length: 14 amino acids. V was shortened by 2 bases and J by 3 bases, with 7 bases between the two germline ends. CDR1 and CDR2 (germline): MNHEY, SMNVEV (reference sequence). In nucleotides, the CDR3 is TGTGCCAGCAGTTTACAGGGCCCTAATGAAAAACTGTTTTTT. Translation gives CASSLQGPNEKLFF. Drawing the rest from reference TRBV27 and TRBJ1-4, the complete variable domain is EAQVTQNPRYLITVTGKKLTVTCSQNMNHEYMSWYRQDPGLGLRQIYYSMNVEVTDKGDVPEGYKVSRKEKRNFPLILESPSPNQTSLYFCASSLQGPNEKLFFGSGTQLSVL.

V and J are TRBV27 and TRBJ1-6; D possibly corresponds to TRBD1 (6 bases). The CDR3 runs to 18 residues. V was cut by 3 bases and J by 7 bases, with 22 bases left in between. In germline, CDR1 is MNHEY, CDR2 SMNVEV (reference sequence). This chain's CDR3 is CASSLAPGPRGSNSPLHF. CDR3 coding DNA: TGTGCCAGCAGTTTGGCCCCGGGCCCAAGGGGGTCAAATTCACCCCTCCACTTT.

The chain carries TRBV6-1 and TRBJ1-1; a weak D match, TRBD1 (5 bases). This CDR3 spans 14 amino acids. Per the germline V gene, CDR1 is MNHNS and CDR2 is SASEGT. Trimming stripped 0 bases from V and 3 bases from J, with 8 bases between. CDR3 region: CASSEAPGDTEAFF. CDR3 nucleotides: TGTGCCAGCAGTGAAGCCCCGGGGGACACTGAAGCTTTCTTT.

J is TRBJ1-4 and V is TRBV6-5; D is undetermined. Germline loops: CDR1 MNHEY, CDR2 SVGAGI. V dropped 2 bases and J dropped 2 bases, with 6 bases sitting between them. The CDR3 totals 14 residues. DNA of the CDR3: TGTGCCAGCAGTTACGGGGTGACTAATGAAAAACTGTTTTTT. Amino acid sequence: CASSYGVTNEKLFF.

The rearrangement joins TRBV4-1 to TRBJ2-2; D gene ambiguous. With 2 bases removed from V and 6 bases from J, the gap between germline ends came to 7 bases. Germline V lookup: CDR1 MGHRA, CDR2 YSYEKL. The CDR3 loop spans 13 amino acids. CDR3 protein: CASSQQVAGELFF. For the CDR3, the DNA is TGCGCCAGCAGCCAACAGGTAGCCGGGGAGCTGTTTTTT.

The V call is TRBV11-2, the J call TRBJ1-6; no clear D gene. Germline V gene lookup returns CDR1 SGHAT and CDR2 FQNNGV. The CDR3 loop spans 16 amino acids. V was clipped by 7 bases and J by 1 base, with 14 bases between them. The CDR3 is CASKLAIGSYNSPLHF. The CDR3, as DNA: TGTGCCAGCAAGTTGGCGATTGGGTCCTATAATTCACCCCTCCACTTT.

CDR3 nucleotides: TGTGCCAGCAGTACGGACCTAGCGGGGTGGAGCACAGATACGCAGTATTTT. It encodes CASSTDLAGWSTDTQYF. V gene TRBV27 combines with J gene TRBJ2-3, with 9 bases fitting TRBD2. The V segment lost 5 bases and the J segment 0 bases; nucleotides outside the gene matches: 9. The CDR3 totals 17 residues. Germline CDR1 and CDR2: MNHEY and SMNVEV (reference sequence).

This chain joins TRBV27 and TRBJ2-7; D is uncertain. CDR1 is MNHEY, CDR2 SMNVEV, per germline (reference sequence). The CDR3 loop spans 13 amino acids. The V gene lost 1 base and the J gene lost 4 bases, with 8 bases spanning the gap. Written as DNA, the CDR3 is TGTGCCAGCAGTTTATATCCCGGGTACGAGCAGTACTTC. Protein sequence: CASSLYPGYEQYF.

The J gene is TRBJ2-5, the V gene TRBV13, with TRBD2 as a possible D gene (6 bases). Germline lookup yields CDR1 PRHDT and CDR2 FYEKMQ (reference sequence). The CDR3 spans 16 residues. V gave up 4 bases and J gave up 1 base, with 16 bases separating them. The CDR3 region has the DNA TGTGCCAGCAGCTCCCTTGGGGCGGGACCCCAAGAGACCCAGTACTTC. Protein sequence: CASSSLGAGPQETQYF.

DNA of the CDR3: TGTGCCAGCAGCGATGCCGGGACTTCCTACGAGCAGTACTTC. Its translation: CASSDAGTSYEQYF. The V gene is TRBV9, the J gene TRBJ2-7, with a weak D call TRBD2 (6 bases). This CDR3 spans 14 amino acids. CDR1 is SGDLS and CDR2 is YYNGEE in the germline V gene. Trimming took off 3 bases at V and 1 base at J, with 11 bases between the two ends. The full variable domain, rest sourced from reference TRBV9 and TRBJ2-7, is DSGVTQTPKHLITATGQRVTLRCSPRSGDLSVYWYQQSLDQGLQFLIQYYNGEERAKGNILERFSAQQFPDLHSELNLSSLELGDSALYFCASSDAGTSYEQYFGPGTRLTVT.

The chain couples TRBV10-3 to TRBJ1-1; TRBD1 matches 8 bases. This CDR3 has 14 amino acids. The ends lost 7 bases at V and 5 bases at J; junction bases unmatched: 9. CDR1 and CDR2 from the germline V gene are ENHRY and SYGVKD. CDR3 DNA sequence: TGTGCCATCAACCCAGGGGGCGCGGGAACTGAAGCTTTCTTT. As protein: CAINPGGAGTEAFF.

The V call is TRBV4-1, the J call TRBJ1-2, with 8 nucleotides matching TRBD1. Trimming at V came to 3 bases and at J to 8 bases, leaving 8 bases not matched to a gene. The CDR3 consists of 14 residues. Germline loops: CDR1 MGHRA, CDR2 YSYEKL. The CDR3 protein is CASSHSGGAEGYTF. The CDR3 coding sequence is TGCGCCAGCAGCCACTCAGGGGGCGCAGAGGGCTACACCTTC.

This rearrangement joins TRBV5-1 to TRBJ2-5; perhaps D is TRBD1 or TRBD2 (5 bases each). The V gene's germline CDR1 is SGHRS and CDR2 YFSETQ. V lost 9 bases and J 3 bases, leaving 21 bases between the germline ends. The CDR3 is 15 residues long. The DNA of the CDR3 is TGCGCCACCCCCCCTTCCAGGGAGAGGAAAGAGACCCAGTACTTC. As protein: CATPPSRERKETQYF. Together with reference TRBV5-1 and TRBJ2-5, the CDR3 gives the full variable domain: KAGVTQTPRYLIKTRGQQVTLSCSPISGHRSVSWYQQTPGQGLQFLFEYFSETQRNKGNFPGRFSGRQFSNSRSEMNVSTLELGDSALYLCATPPSRERKETQYFGPGTRLLVL.

This clone appeared a single time. J is TRBJ2-3 and V is TRBV4-1, with D possibly matching TRBD1 (6 bases). Looked up from germline, CDR1 is MGHRA and CDR2 is YSYEKL. The CDR3 runs 15 residues. Trimming stripped 4 bases from V and 0 bases from J, with 11 bases between. CDR3 nucleotide sequence: TGCGCCAGCAGCCCACTACAGGGTAGCACAGATACGCAGTATTTT. Translated, it gives CASSPLQGSTDTQYF.